The 25 T cell receptor beta chains given below trace back to one sample, sequenced in a study of cytomegalovirus exposure and HLA in healthy donors (dated by TCRdb to about 2017). Preparation of the library involved the immunoSEQ multiplex PCR assay. A mixture of 60 forward primers for TCR Vbeta segments and 13 reverse primers for TCR Jbeta segments was used in the multiplex PCR. This is the immuneACCESS table as TCRdb keeps it, with only in-frame sequences that have V and J called. A part of the clones is gone; compared with another copy, unresolved V genes explain less than half, and the rest is unexplained. This sample has roughly 150,000 clones in its table, and almost 80% of those were observed once. The biggest ten clones account for 1.7% of the sample. Sequenced: PBMCs. Every receptor here comes from a young woman in good health and CMV-seronegative.

J is TRBJ2-2 and V is TRBV19; perhaps TRBD1 as D (5 bases). This CDR3 has 17 residues. Trimming pared 3 bases from V and 0 bases from J, leaving 14 bases between. Per the germline V gene, CDR1 is LNHDA and CDR2 is SQIVND (reference sequence). The CDR3 spells CASSIQGRLSNTGELFF. CDR3 DNA sequence: TGTGCCAGTAGTATTCAGGGTCGCCTTTCGAACACCGGGGAGCTGTTTTTT.

The chain couples TRBV7-9 to TRBJ1-2, with D possibly TRBD1 on 6 matching bases. This CDR3 spans 16 amino acids. V was pared by 7 bases and J by 7 bases, with 25 bases between. The germline CDR1 and CDR2 sequences are SEHNR and FQNEAQ (reference sequence). The CDR3 loop is CASTALTGTTVRGYTF. The CDR3 DNA reads as TGTGCCAGCACCGCTCTGACCGGGACAACGGTGCGTGGCTACACCTTC.

The chain has TRBV2 and TRBJ1-6; D is uncertain. V lost 2 bases and J lost 4, with 9 bases in between. Per germline, CDR1 SNHLY and CDR2 FYNNEI. The CDR3 is 15 residues long. The CDR3 DNA follows: TGTGCCAGCAGTGAAACTACCGGTTATAATTCACCCCTCCACTTT. Amino acids: CASSETTGYNSPLHF.

This clone has only one observation. The chain combines TRBV5-1 with TRBJ1-2, with D maybe TRBD1 (5 bases). Trimming took off 7 bases at V and 2 bases at J, with 18 bases between the two ends. Looked up from germline, CDR1 is SGHRS and CDR2 is YFSETQ. The CDR3 is 15 amino acids. CDR3 loop: CASSLDRTPNYGYTF. In DNA form, the CDR3 reads TGCGCCAGCTCTTTAGACAGAACACCCAACTATGGCTACACCTTC.

The genes are TRBV30 and TRBJ1-6; TRBD1 might be the D (6 bases). Between the trimmed V and J ends, which lost 1 base and 7 bases, there was a span of 11 bases. Germline values: CDR1 GTSNPN, CDR2 SVGIG (reference sequence). The CDR3 has 14 residues. This chain's CDR3 is CAWSGGQGNSPLHF. CDR3 in DNA: TGTGCCTGGAGTGGGGGCCAGGGGAATTCACCCCTCCACTTT.

The chain recombines TRBV11-2 with TRBJ2-5; a weak D match, TRBD2 (6 bases). The J call is in doubt because the DNA end fits TRBJ2-7 better. The CDR3 spans 14 residues. CDR1 and CDR2 (germline): SGHAT, FQNNGV. CDR3 nucleotides: TGTGCCAGTCAACTCGAAGGAGGGGACTACGAGCAGTACTTC. Its protein product is CASQLEGGDYEQYF.

This clone was picked up a small number of times. The chain combines TRBV6-4 with TRBJ2-3; 9 bases fit TRBD2. After removal of 5 bases from V and 1 base from J, the junction contained 7 bases not matched to a gene. The CDR3 is made up of 16 amino acids. CDR1 and CDR2 from the germline V gene are MRHNA and SNTAGT. The CDR3 sequence is CASSLAGGGRTDTQYF. The CDR3 nucleotides read TGTGCCAGCAGTCTCGCGGGAGGGGGACGCACAGATACGCAGTATTTT.

The chain has TRBV19 and TRBJ1-3; no firm D call. V was shortened by 5 bases and J by 0 bases, with 11 bases between the two germline ends. The CDR3 is made up of 15 amino acids. The germline CDR1 and CDR2 sequences are LNHDA and SQIVND (reference sequence). The CDR3 region is CASSRPKSSGNTIYF. The CDR3 DNA sequence: TGTGCCAGTAGTCGCCCTAAGAGCTCTGGAAACACCATATATTTT.

The chain has TRBV6-5 and TRBJ1-1, with D maybe TRBD1 (6 bases). Trimming shortened V by 7 bases and J by 0 bases, and 15 bases separated the two germline ends. Germline-derived CDR1 and CDR2 are MNHEY and SVGAGI. CDR3 length: 15 amino acids. The CDR3 region has the DNA TGTGCCAGCAACCAAGGACAGCACATGAACACTGAAGCTTTCTTT. This encodes CASNQGQHMNTEAFF.

The CDR3 nucleotides read TGTGCCAGCAGTTACCGGCGGGGGGAAGGGAATGAGCAGTTCTTC. It encodes CASSYRRGEGNEQFF. The chain uses TRBV6-6 and TRBJ2-1, with 8 nucleotides matching TRBD2. Germline CDR1 reads MNHNY; CDR2 reads SVGAGI (reference sequence). The CDR3 is 15 residues long. Trimming at V came to 2 bases and at J to 7 bases, leaving 7 bases not matched to a gene.

The sample holds a few counts of this clone. This sequence joins TRBV6-5 and TRBJ1-5; D gene uncertain. With 4 bases removed from V and 0 bases from J, the gap between germline ends came to 7 bases. The germline CDR1 and CDR2 sequences are MNHEY and SVGAGI. The CDR3 extends over 14 amino acids. DNA of the CDR3: TGTGCCAGCAGTTCCAGGAATAGCAATCAGCCCCAGCATTTT. This codes for CASSSRNSNQPQHF.

V usage is TRBV19 and J usage is TRBJ2-7; the match to TRBD1 covers 7 bases. In germline, CDR1 is LNHDA, CDR2 SQIVND (reference sequence). The ends lost 3 bases at V and 3 bases at J; junction bases unmatched: 8. This CDR3 is 15 amino acids long. Here the CDR3 DNA reads TGTGCCAGTAGTATCGAAGGGGGCCCTGACTACGAGCAGTACTTC. It specifies CASSIEGGPDYEQYF.

This clone was detected only a few times. The chain has TRBV19 and TRBJ1-4; possibly TRBD1 for D (5 bases). V lost 6 bases to trimming and J lost 7 bases, with 12 bases between them. The CDR3 is 13 residues long. From germline, CDR1 is LNHDA and CDR2 SQIVND (reference sequence). The CDR3 nucleotides read TGTGCCAGTAGCTCCCGGGGGAGTGAAAAACTGTTTTTT. Its protein is CASSSRGSEKLFF.

This sequence joins TRBV5-1 and TRBJ2-3; D uncertain. The CDR3 runs 14 residues. The germline V gene encodes CDR1 SGHRS and CDR2 YFSETQ. With 2 bases removed from V and 2 bases from J, the gap between germline ends came to 9 bases. This CDR3 reads CASSLAQITDTQYF. The CDR3 nucleotides read TGCGCCAGCAGCTTAGCGCAGATCACAGATACGCAGTATTTT.

The chain has TRBV30 and TRBJ2-5; no definite D call. Germline values: CDR1 GTSNPN, CDR2 SVGIG (reference sequence). The V and J ends lost 0 bases and 5 bases respectively, with 10 bases between them. The CDR3 extends over 13 amino acids. The DNA for the CDR3 is TGTGCCTGGAGTGTAAAGGTCGGGGAGACCCAGTACTTC. Translating gives CAWSVKVGETQYF.

The J gene is TRBJ2-7, the V gene TRBV13; D not resolved. V gave up 0 bases and J gave up 5 bases, with 17 bases separating them. The CDR3 spans 16 residues. CDR1 and CDR2 from the germline V gene are PRHDT and FYEKMQ (reference sequence). CDR3 loop: CASSLGSSQLTDEQYF. The CDR3, as DNA: TGTGCCAGCAGCTTAGGGAGTAGCCAACTCACCGACGAGCAGTACTTC.

Of note for this clone: Other DNA variants within this sample encode the same CDR3. The chain combines TRBV5-1 with TRBJ1-4, with 9 bases lining up with TRBD1. CDR3 length equals 14 residues. Germline values: CDR1 SGHRS, CDR2 YFSETQ. V lost 4 bases and J lost 4; bases outside the gene matches: 2. The CDR3 nucleotides are TGCGCCAGCAGCGCGACAGGGGGTAATGAAAAACTGTTTTTT. Its translation is CASSATGGNEKLFF.

The chain carries TRBV5-1 and TRBJ2-4; 7 nucleotides match TRBD2. The CDR3 has 15 amino acids. J gave up 3 bases and V 4 bases, and 7 bases lay outside the gene matches. Germline-derived CDR1 and CDR2 are SGHRS and YFSETQ. The CDR3 reads CASSGGGNDKNIQYF. The CDR3 region has the DNA TGCGCCAGCAGCGGGGGAGGGAACGACAAAAACATTCAGTACTTC. Full variable domain (remainder filled in from reference TRBV5-1 and TRBJ2-4): KAGVTQTPRYLIKTRGQQVTLSCSPISGHRSVSWYQQTPGQGLQFLFEYFSETQRNKGNFPGRFSGRQFSNSRSEMNVSTLELGDSALYLCASSGGGNDKNIQYFGAGTRLSVL.

The chain carries TRBV11-2 and TRBJ1-6, with D tentatively TRBD1 (5 bases). There are 15 residues in the CDR3. V was cut by 3 bases and J by 9 bases, with 15 bases left in between. Germline CDR1 is SGHAT and CDR2 is FQNNGV. The CDR3 DNA is TGTGCCAGCAGCTTGCGCAGGGATGGAAGTTCACCCCTCCACTTT. This encodes CASSLRRDGSSPLHF.

This rearrangement joins TRBV25-1 to TRBJ1-1; 7 bases fit TRBD1. Germline CDR1 MGHDK, CDR2 SYGVNS. This CDR3 spans 15 amino acids. The ends lost 6 bases at V and 1 base at J; junction bases unmatched: 8. The CDR3, as DNA: TGTGCCAGCAGAGAGAATACAGGGGCGAACACTGAAGCTTTCTTT. This gives the protein CASRENTGANTEAFF.

This chain links TRBV9 with TRBJ1-5; D is unclear. The CDR3 is 15 residues long. The germline CDR1 and CDR2 sequences are SGDLS and YYNGEE. V dropped 0 bases and J dropped 5 bases, with 12 bases sitting between them. As DNA, the CDR3 is TGTGCCAGCAGCGTAGGGGGAGATACATATCAGCCCCAGCATTTT. Translating it yields CASSVGGDTYQPQHF.

The chain links TRBV2 to TRBJ2-6; 9 nucleotides match TRBD1. CDR1 SNHLY and CDR2 FYNNEI come from the germline V gene. The CDR3 covers 20 residues. The ends lost 6 bases at V and 3 bases at J; junction bases unmatched: 18. Here the CDR3 reads CASRGAGTGNFLRGANVLTF. CDR3 nucleotides: TGTGCCAGCAGGGGAGCCGGGACAGGGAATTTTTTGCGTGGGGCCAACGTCCTGACTTTC.

This sequence joins TRBV5-5 and TRBJ1-5; TRBD1 matches 7 bases. Germline lookup yields CDR1 SGHKS and CDR2 YYEKEE (reference sequence). The ends lost 0 bases at V and 6 bases at J; junction bases unmatched: 6. There are 15 residues in the CDR3. Here the CDR3 reads CASSLVQGVGQPQHF. The CDR3 coding sequence is TGTGCCAGCAGCTTGGTGCAGGGGGTTGGTCAGCCCCAGCATTTT.

The gene calls are TRBV2 and TRBJ2-7, with 11 bases that match TRBD2. CDR3 length equals 15 residues. The V gene's germline CDR1 is SNHLY and CDR2 FYNNEI. The trim removed 6 bases at V and 5 bases at J, leaving 9 bases unmatched. DNA for the CDR3: TGTGCCAGCAGAAAGACTAGCGGGGTTTCGAACGAGCAGTACTTC. It specifies CASRKTSGVSNEQYF.

The chain couples TRBV4-3 to TRBJ2-1; 11 bases are a match to TRBD2. Per the germline V gene, CDR1 is LGHNA and CDR2 is YSLEER. The CDR3 sequence is 17 residues long. The V segment lost 1 base and the J segment 0 bases; nucleotides outside the gene matches: 2. The CDR3 is CASSQGSGGDSYNEQFF. CDR3 coding DNA: TGCGCCAGCAGCCAAGGTAGCGGGGGGGACTCCTACAATGAGCAGTTCTTC.